This T cell receptor beta chain is drawn from a study of identical twins. A word on this clonotype: Its antigen remains unidentified.

Looked up from germline, CDR1 is MDHEN and CDR2 is SYDVKM. Trimming cost V 3 bases and J 13 bases, with 34 bases left between them. CDR3 length equals 19 residues. Template switching created a universal primer site, and the cDNA included unique molecular identifiers. One entry per CDR3 protein, called by TCRdb with MiXCR from the 5' RACE reads. The sample shows around 1.7 million distinct CDR3 sequences, 32% of them seen only once. Regarding the study as a whole: A cross-sectional statistical analysis, not follow-up of the same donors, supported the conclusions. Memory repertoires showed no such pattern, whereas abundant cord blood beta clonotypes carried fewer insertions.

The clonotype originates from a newborn girl in good health. Sample: cord blood. The V gene is TRBV28, the J gene TRBJ2-4; D is possibly TRBD1 (5 bases). The CDR3 loop reads CASSFRRLLGRPQGNEQYF. As DNA, the CDR3 is TGTGCCAGCAGTTTTAGAAGGTTGTTGGGGCGGCCTCAAGGCAATGAGCAGTACTTC.